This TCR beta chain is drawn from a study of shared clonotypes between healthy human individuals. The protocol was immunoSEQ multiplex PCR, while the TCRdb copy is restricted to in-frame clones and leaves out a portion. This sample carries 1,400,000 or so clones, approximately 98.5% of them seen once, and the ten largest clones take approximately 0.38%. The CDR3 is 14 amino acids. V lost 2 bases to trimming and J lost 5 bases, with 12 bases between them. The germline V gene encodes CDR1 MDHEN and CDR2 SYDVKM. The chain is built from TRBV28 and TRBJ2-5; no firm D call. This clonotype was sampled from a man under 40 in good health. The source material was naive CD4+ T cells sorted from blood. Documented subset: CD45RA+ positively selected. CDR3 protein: CASSLMSSRETQYF. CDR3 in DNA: TGTGCCAGCAGTTTAATGTCCTCCAGGGAGACCCAGTACTTC. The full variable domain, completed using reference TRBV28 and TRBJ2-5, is DVKVTQSSRYLVKRTGEKVFLECVQDMDHENMFWYRQDPGLGLRLIYFSYDVKMKEKGDIPEGYSVSREKKERFSLILESASTNQTSMYLCASSLMSSRETQYFGPGTRLLVL.